The TCR beta chain described here comes from a study of T-cell memory formation after mild COVID-19. Background on the study: The two donors had largely donor-specific TCR clusters.

It was 5'RACE with constant-segment primers that produced the TCR alpha and TCR beta cDNA libraries, which carried sample barcodes and UMIs. TCRdb recomputed calls from the 5' RACE reads with MiXCR, one row per CDR3 protein. Among 250,000 to 300,000 distinct CDR3 sequences, around 15% were seen once, and the ten largest hold less than 30%. Overall study results and limits: Contracting clones localized mainly to CM and EM when CD4+ and mainly to EMRA when CD8+.

A word on this clonotype: Its antigen is unidentified.

Sequenced sample: PBMCs or a T cell subset sorted from them (not recorded which). This TCR derives from a man aged 18 to 29 who had mild COVID-19 (a few samples of this study predate the infection). Cell type and time point are not known.

The CDR3 DNA is TGCGCCAGCAGCTTGGTGTCAGGGCGTTCGAACACTGAAGCTTTCTTT. Its protein product is CASSLVSGRSNTEAFF. The chain uses TRBV5-1 and TRBJ1-1, with D possibly being TRBD1 (5 bases). The CDR3 is 16 amino acids. Trimming removed 0 bases at V and 1 base at J, with 13 bases between. The germline CDR1 and CDR2 sequences are SGHRS and YFSETQ. Full variable domain (remainder filled in from reference TRBV5-1 and TRBJ1-1): KAGVTQTPRYLIKTRGQQVTLSCSPISGHRSVSWYQQTPGQGLQFLFEYFSETQRNKGNFPGRFSGRQFSNSRSEMNVSTLELGDSALYLCASSLVSGRSNTEAFFGQGTRLTVV.